This TCR beta chain was recovered during a study of shared clonotypes between healthy human individuals. The germline CDR1 and CDR2 sequences are MDHEN and SYDVKM. V was cut by 7 bases and J by 0 bases, with 16 bases left in between. CDR3 length: 16 amino acids. Healthy adults negative for HIV, lacking recent acute infections or vaccinations, served as donors. Samples underwent the assay at deep level. Each sorted subset replicate got 200 ng genomic DNA, roughly 30,000 genomes. Some clones are missing from TCRdb's copy, which holds only in-frame ones; the method was immunoSEQ multiplex PCR. The sample contains about 1.1 million clones, about four fifths of which appear only once.

The chain has TRBV28 and TRBJ1-3; tentatively, D is TRBD1 (5 bases). The sample taken for sequencing was memory CD4+ T cells from PBMCs. Sample subset: CD45RA-negative fraction. The receptor's source is a man younger than 35 in good health. Some clones in this sample may be carry-over from other donors' samples. CDR3 loop: CASIEGKSLSGNTIYF. Here the CDR3 DNA reads TGTGCCAGCATCGAGGGGAAGAGCCTCTCTGGAAACACCATATATTTT.